This T cell receptor (beta chain) emerged from a study of blood T cell repertoires in COVID-19. Germline V CDR1 and CDR2: MNHEY, SVGAGI. The CDR3 consists of 11 residues. V was cut by 4 bases and J by 7 bases, with 4 bases left in between. Libraries were prepared by immunoSEQ multiplex PCR; TCRdb keeps only in-frame clonotypes and omits some of them. The table has 130,000 to 150,000 clones, about four fifths seen once; the top ten hold roughly 8.4%. The sample was peripheral blood. V is TRBV6-5 and J is TRBJ2-2, with D hard to call. The TCR sequence derives from a human donor with acute or convalescent COVID-19. The donor label of this sample is uncertain. In DNA, the CDR3 is TGTGCCAGCAGTTGGAGCGGGGAGCTGTTTTTT. Protein: CASSWSGELFF.